This paragraph covers one TCR beta chain sequence. Its target is unknown. Unmatched junction bases numbered 5, after V lost 3 bases and J lost 5 bases. This CDR3 contains 14 residues. The germline V gene has CDR1 GTSNPN and CDR2 SVGIG (reference sequence). The data are from a study of cytomegalovirus exposure and HLA in healthy donors. The primer mix had 60 Vbeta and 13 Jbeta primers. Produced via immunoSEQ multiplex PCR; TCRdb's table is partial and in-frame only. The sample records 18,000 or so clones, around 75% being singletons. Findings and caveats of the study: Earlier findings revealed that most TCR beta V segments proved productive either about 87% or about 30% of the time. Most TCRs appeared rarely, but some public TCRs recurred in many donors. It was in a later analysis that TCR association rates were seen to vary by HLA locus, highest for DRB1 and lowest for HLA-C.

The material sequenced was PBMCs. This receptor was taken from a man aged 18-30 years in good health and CMV-seronegative. The rearrangement links TRBV30 to TRBJ2-7; 12 positions match TRBD1. The CDR3 DNA reads as TGTGCCTGGAGGTGGGGGACAGGGGGCCACGAGCAGTACTTC. Amino acid sequence: CAWRWGTGGHEQYF. Supplemented by reference TRBV30 and TRBJ2-7, the full variable domain reads SQTIHQWPATLVQPVGSPLSLECTVEGTSNPNLYWYRQAAGRGLQLLFYSVGIGQISSEVPQNLSASRPQDRQFILSSKKLLLSDSGFYLCAWRWGTGGHEQYFGPGTRLTVT.